This T cell receptor (beta chain) was profiled in a study of blood T cell repertoires in COVID-19. Looking at the study overall: Samples representing acute and convalescent COVID-19 were sourced from the United States, Italy and Spain. PBMCs, B-cell-depleted T cells, or T cells provided the cDNA or gDNA that made up the material.

Produced via immunoSEQ multiplex PCR; TCRdb's table is partial and in-frame only. The sample includes about 94,000 clones, 80% of them seen just once. Germline CDR1 reads MNHEY; CDR2 reads SMNVEV (reference sequence). With V trimmed by 0 bases and J by 7 bases, 0 bases remained unmatched. The CDR3 extends over 15 amino acids. The J gene is TRBJ2-2, the V gene TRBV27, with 12 bases that match TRBD2. Sequenced input: peripheral blood. The TCR sequence derives from a human donor in a cohort sampled during active COVID-19. The CDR3 sequence: CASSLSLAGGGELFF. The CDR3 DNA follows: TGTGCCAGCAGTTTATCACTAGCGGGAGGCGGGGAGCTGTTTTTT.